The rows below give T cell receptor beta chains drawn from one sample of a study of CD8 T cells in Susac syndrome. TCRdb processed the immunoSEQ multiplex PCR reads anew with MiXCR; each CDR3 protein has one entry. The data show about 150,000 distinct CDR3 sequences, with around 96% seen just once and roughly 0.19% held by the top ten. The sample was CD8+ T cells from PBMCs. The receptors originated from a human donor with multiple sclerosis. The CDR3 runs from the conserved cysteine through the conserved F or W. D genes are given only for firm matches. Only some rows state a clone size, as once, few, many or a class for expanded clones.

D | size | J | V | CDR3 | DNA
TRBD1 | - | TRBJ2-7 | TRBV5-4 | CASNLGGQGAYEQYF | TGTGCCAGCAACTTGGGTGGACAGGGGGCCTACGAGCAGTACTTC
- | - | TRBJ2-7 | TRBV30 | CAWSVGIGDEQYF | TGTGCCTGGAGTGTAGGGATAGGCGACGAGCAGTACTTC
- | - | TRBJ2-2 | TRBV25-1 | CASSEFDPGELFF | TGTGCCAGCAGTGAATTTGACCCCGGGGAGCTGTTTTTT
- | - | TRBJ1-2 | TRBV2 | CALQGYGYTF | TGTGCCTTACAGGGCTATGGCTACACCTTC
- | - | TRBJ2-5 | TRBV12-3/TRBV12-4 | CASSWGMGQETQYF | TGTGCCAGCAGTTGGGGTATGGGGCAAGAGACCCAGTACTTC
- | - | TRBJ2-7 | TRBV29-1 | CSAAGDSLYEQYF | TGCAGCGCCGCGGGGGACAGTCTCTACGAGCAGTACTTC
- | - | TRBJ2-2 | TRBV2 | CASSEQPGELFF | TGTGCCAGCAGTGAGCAGCCCGGGGAGCTGTTTTTT
- | once | TRBJ2-7 | TRBV7-9 | CASTEARTGAYEQYF | TGTGCCAGCACCGAGGCCCGCACTGGAGCCTACGAGCAGTACTTC
TRBD1 | - | TRBJ2-5 | TRBV25-1 | CASSELAGGFQETQYF | TGTGCCAGCAGTGAATTGGCAGGGGGTTTTCAAGAGACCCAGTACTTC
- | - | TRBJ2-1 | TRBV9 | CASSAGAGSYEQFF | TGTGCCAGCAGCGCTGGAGCAGGAAGCTATGAGCAGTTCTTC
- | - | TRBJ2-5 | TRBV9 | CASSPRGDSLQETQYF | TGTGCCAGCAGCCCTCGGGGGGACAGCCTTCAAGAGACCCAGTACTTC
TRBD1 | - | TRBJ2-2 | TRBV7-9 | CASSPGQATGELFF | TGTGCCAGCAGCCCTGGACAGGCCACCGGGGAGCTGTTTTTT
- | - | TRBJ1-2 | TRBV27 | CASSSFVRSSRGGYTF | TGTGCCAGCAGTTCCTTCGTACGGTCCTCCCGAGGGGGCTACACCTTC
- | - | TRBJ2-1 | TRBV20-1 | CSARDGTHNEQFF | TGCAGTGCTAGGGACGGGACTCACAATGAGCAGTTCTTC
TRBD1 | - | TRBJ2-2 | TRBV11-3 | CASSPGTGETGELFF | TGTGCCAGCAGCCCCGGTACAGGGGAGACCGGGGAGCTGTTTTTT
- | - | TRBJ1-1 | TRBV27 | CASRVAGVNTEAFF | TGTGCCAGCAGGGTGGCAGGAGTGAACACTGAAGCTTTCTTT
TRBD1 | - | TRBJ2-3 | TRBV10-3 | CATVPGQDRAQYF | TGTGCCACCGTCCCGGGACAGGACCGGGCGCAGTATTTT
- | once | TRBJ2-6 | TRBV4-1 | CASSLGGDPTTGANVLTF | TGCGCCAGCAGCCTCGGAGGGGACCCCACCACTGGGGCCAACGTCCTGACTTTC
TRBD1 | - | TRBJ2-1 | TRBV28 | CASSHRTGRHNEQFF | TGTGCCAGCAGTCATCGGACAGGGAGGCACAATGAGCAGTTCTTC
- | - | TRBJ2-7 | TRBV15 | CATSRTESSYEQYF | TGTGCCACCAGCCGGACGGAGAGCTCCTACGAGCAGTACTTC
TRBD2 | - | TRBJ2-1 | TRBV24-1 | CATSDTSGLAGSGFYNEQFF | TGTGCCACCAGTGACACCTCGGGACTAGCGGGGAGTGGGTTTTACAATGAGCAGTTCTTC
- | few | TRBJ2-5 | TRBV13 | CASSLRGAVETQYF | TGTGCCAGCAGCTTACGGGGGGCTGTGGAGACCCAGTACTTC
- | - | TRBJ2-7 | TRBV19 | CASSIGGLYEQYF | TGTGCCAGTAGTATTGGGGGCCTCTACGAGCAGTACTTC
TRBD1 | - | TRBJ1-5 | TRBV6-5 | CASRETGASNQPQHF | TGTGCCAGCAGGGAGACAGGGGCTAGCAATCAGCCCCAGCATTTT
- | - | TRBJ2-1 | TRBV3-1 | CASSQDPRTGTYNEQFF | TGTGCCAGCAGCCAAGACCCCCGAACGGGTACCTACAATGAGCAGTTCTTC
TRBD1 | once | TRBJ2-7 | TRBV20-1 | CSASPDRGRKAYEQYF | TGCAGTGCTAGCCCGGACAGGGGGCGAAAAGCCTACGAGCAGTACTTC
- | - | TRBJ2-1 | TRBV5-4 | CASRASYNEQFF | TGTGCCAGTCGGGCGTCCTACAATGAGCAGTTCTTC
- | - | TRBJ2-4 | TRBV2 | CASSEARRQIQYF | TGTGCCAGCAGTGAAGCGAGGAGACAGATTCAGTACTTC
- | - | TRBJ1-2 | TRBV5-6 | CASSLRRNIYGYTF | TGTGCCAGCAGCTTGCGACGGAACATCTATGGCTACACCTTC
TRBD1 | - | TRBJ1-1 | TRBV18 | CASSSPDRGLQTEAFF | TGTGCCAGCTCCTCCCCGGACAGGGGGCTTCAGACTGAAGCTTTCTTT
- | - | TRBJ1-5 | TRBV12-3/TRBV12-4 | CASSLGGLSPQHF | TGTGCCAGCAGTTTAGGGGGTCTTTCGCCCCAGCATTTT
- | - | TRBJ2-7 | TRBV27 | CASSFSSGERIYEQYF | TGTGCCAGCAGTTTCAGTTCAGGGGAGAGGATCTACGAGCAGTACTTC
TRBD1 | - | TRBJ2-1 | TRBV19 | CASGQIRDRVSTEQFF | TGTGCCAGTGGCCAGATCCGGGACAGGGTATCTACTGAGCAGTTCTTC
- | - | TRBJ2-3 | TRBV4-1 | CASSQGPAWGTDTQYF | TGCGCCAGCAGCCAAGGGCCAGCGTGGGGCACAGATACGCAGTATTTT
TRBD1 | - | TRBJ2-5 | TRBV2 | CASSEPLGTGQETQYF | TGTGCCAGCAGTGAACCCCTGGGGACAGGACAAGAGACCCAGTACTTC
- | once | TRBJ1-1 | TRBV29-1 | CSVVFRTEAFF | TGCAGCGTTGTGTTTCGCACTGAAGCTTTCTTT
- | - | TRBJ2-1 | TRBV13 | CASSLGAGATVMQFF | TGTGCCAGCAGCTTAGGGGCGGGGGCCACAGTAATGCAGTTCTTC
- | - | TRBJ1-1 | TRBV29-1 | CSAHLPRGGGTPSMNTEAFF | TGCAGCGCTCACCTACCCCGAGGCGGCGGGACTCCCTCCATGAACACTGAAGCTTTCTTT
- | - | TRBJ2-7 | TRBV20-1 | CSAFIAEQYF | TGCAGTGCTTTTATAGCCGAGCAGTACTTC
TRBD1 | - | TRBJ1-6 | TRBV4-2 | CASSPIPGQASPLHF | TGTGCCAGCAGTCCCATCCCGGGACAGGCTTCACCCCTCCACTTT
TRBD1 | - | TRBJ2-2 | TRBV20-1 | CSARQGATGELFF | TGCAGTGCTAGACAGGGGGCCACCGGGGAGCTGTTTTTT
- | - | TRBJ2-3 | TRBV27 | CASSLGGHTDTQYF | TGTGCCAGCAGTTTGGGGGGGCACACAGATACGCAGTATTTT
TRBD2 | - | TRBJ2-5 | TRBV7-8 | CASSSGLVLEETQYF | TGTGCCAGCAGCTCCGGACTAGTGCTGGAAGAGACCCAGTACTTC
TRBD1 | - | TRBJ2-1 | TRBV29-1 | CSGDPGQAGNEQFF | TGCAGCGGAGATCCGGGACAGGCTGGCAATGAGCAGTTCTTC
TRBD2 | - | TRBJ2-2 | TRBV6-1 | CAGALAEFANTGELFF | TGTGCTGGCGCGCTAGCGGAGTTCGCGAACACCGGGGAGCTGTTTTTT
- | - | TRBJ1-5 | TRBV7-2 | CASSLNIVSNQPQHF | TGTGCCAGCAGCTTAAACATAGTGAGCAATCAGCCCCAGCATTTT
- | once | TRBJ2-7 | TRBV20-1 | CSARDHDRQPYEQYF | TGCAGTGCTAGAGATCACGACAGGCAGCCCTACGAGCAGTACTTC
TRBD1 | - | TRBJ2-1 | TRBV27 | CASSFLDRVDNEQFF | TGTGCCAGCAGTTTCCTGGACAGGGTGGACAATGAGCAGTTCTTC